This T cell receptor (beta chain) emerged from a study of blood T cell repertoires in COVID-19. Study-wide context: Italy, Spain and the United States were the sources of the convalescent and acute COVID-19 samples. The cDNA or gDNA used as material had been derived from T cells, B-cell-depleted T cells, or PBMCs.

Only a few counts were recorded for this clone. Produced via immunoSEQ multiplex PCR; TCRdb's table is partial and in-frame only. The sample lists about 190,000 clones, about 85% occurring once. Germline loops: CDR1 KGHSH, CDR2 LQKENI. Trimming took 3 bases from V and 5 from J, leaving 10 bases between them. This CDR3 is built from 13 residues. This receptor was taken from a woman aged 80 or over with acute or convalescent COVID-19. The sample taken for sequencing was peripheral blood. J is TRBJ1-2 and V is TRBV18; D possibly corresponds to TRBD1 (6 bases). The CDR3 DNA sequence: TGTGCCAGCTCACCTCTTACAGGGTATGGCTACACCTTC. Translated: CASSPLTGYGYTF.